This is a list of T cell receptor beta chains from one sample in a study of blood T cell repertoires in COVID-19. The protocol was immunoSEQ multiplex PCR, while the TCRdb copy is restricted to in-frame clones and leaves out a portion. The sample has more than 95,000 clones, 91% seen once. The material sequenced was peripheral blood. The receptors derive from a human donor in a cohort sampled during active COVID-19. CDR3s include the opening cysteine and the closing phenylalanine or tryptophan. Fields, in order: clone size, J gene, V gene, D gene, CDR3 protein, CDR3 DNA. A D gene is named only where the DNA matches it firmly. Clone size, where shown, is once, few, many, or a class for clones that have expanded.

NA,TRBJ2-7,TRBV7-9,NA,CASSFRPGTTTKQYF,TGTGCCAGCAGCTTCCGGCCCGGGACAACCACGAAGCAGTACTTC
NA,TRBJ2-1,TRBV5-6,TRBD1,CASSLAGRGPGNEQFF,TGTGCCAGCAGCTTGGCCGGCAGGGGGCCAGGGAATGAGCAGTTCTTC
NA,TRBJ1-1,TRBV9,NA,CASSVAGPDDEAFF,TGTGCCAGCAGCGTTGCGGGGCCCGACGATGAAGCTTTCTTT
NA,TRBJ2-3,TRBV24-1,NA,CATSPKQGPRDTQYF,TGTGCCACCAGTCCTAAGCAGGGCCCTCGAGATACGCAGTATTTT
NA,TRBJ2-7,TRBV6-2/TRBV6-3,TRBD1,CASSYERRTGSSYEQYF,TGTGCCAGCAGTTACGAGCGCCGGACAGGGAGCTCCTACGAGCAGTACTTC
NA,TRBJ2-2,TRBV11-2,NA,CASSSPGGGRAFGELFF,TGTGCCAGCAGCTCACCGGGAGGGGGCAGGGCATTCGGGGAGCTGTTTTTT
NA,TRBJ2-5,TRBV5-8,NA,CASSRSLVRETQYF,TGTGCCAGCAGCCGGAGCTTGGTGCGGGAGACCCAGTACTTC
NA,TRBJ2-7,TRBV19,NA,CASSIGGVTYEQYF,TGTGCCAGTTCTATAGGCGGGGTGACCTACGAGCAGTACTTC
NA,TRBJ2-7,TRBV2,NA,CASRGHYEQYF,TGTGCCAGCAGGGGCCACTACGAGCAGTACTTC
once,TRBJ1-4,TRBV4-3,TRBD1,CASSQDGEGAYEKLFF,TGCGCCAGCAGCCAAGATGGTGAGGGGGCGTACGAAAAACTGTTTTTT
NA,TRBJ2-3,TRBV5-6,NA,CASSLGYKSTDTQYF,TGTGCCAGCAGCTTGGGCTATAAGAGCACAGATACGCAGTATTTT
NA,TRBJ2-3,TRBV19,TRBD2,CASSHWTSYKKDTQYF,TGTGCCAGTAGCCACTGGACTAGCTATAAAAAGGATACGCAGTATTTT
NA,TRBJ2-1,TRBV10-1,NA,CASSDNEQFF,TGCGCCAGCTCTGACAATGAGCAGTTCTTC
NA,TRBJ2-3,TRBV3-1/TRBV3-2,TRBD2,CASRGGTGNTDTQYF,TGTGCCAGCAGGGGGGGGACTGGGAACACAGATACGCAGTATTTT
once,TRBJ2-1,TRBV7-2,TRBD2,CASSLMRESYNEQFF,TGTGCCAGCAGCTTAATGCGGGAGTCCTACAATGAGCAGTTCTTC
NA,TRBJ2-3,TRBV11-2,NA,CASSLGGYRSTDTQYF,TGTGCCAGCAGCTTAGGAGGGTACAGAAGCACAGATACGCAGTATTTT
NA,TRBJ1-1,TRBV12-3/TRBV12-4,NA,CASSFGQHEAFF,TGTGCCAGCAGTTTCGGACAGCATGAAGCTTTCTTT
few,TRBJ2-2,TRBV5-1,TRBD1,CASSRDRPDTGELFF,TGCGCCAGCAGCCGGGACAGACCGGACACCGGGGAGCTGTTTTTT
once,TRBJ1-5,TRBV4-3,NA,CASSLIVGGDWPQHF,TGCGCCAGCAGCCTCATAGTCGGCGGTGACTGGCCCCAGCATTTT
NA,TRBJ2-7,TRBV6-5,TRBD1,CASSIGTGGTYEQYF,TGTGCCAGCAGTATAGGGACAGGGGGTACCTACGAGCAGTACTTC
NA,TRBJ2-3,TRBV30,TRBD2,CAWSGIAGMVYF,TGTGCCTGGAGTGGCATAGCGGGAATGGTGTATTTT
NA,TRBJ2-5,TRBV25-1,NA,CASQGETQYF,TGTGCCAGCCAGGGAGAGACCCAGTACTTC
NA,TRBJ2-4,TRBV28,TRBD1,CASSPYRGTKNIQYF,TGTGCCAGCAGTCCATACAGGGGAACCAAAAACATTCAGTACTTC
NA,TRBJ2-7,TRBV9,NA,CASSVGDSSYEQYF,TGTGCCAGCAGCGTAGGGGACTCATCCTACGAGCAGTACTTC
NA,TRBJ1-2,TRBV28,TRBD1,CASSLSLLGQGGGYTF,TGTGCCAGCAGTTTATCTCTTTTGGGACAGGGGGGTGGCTACACCTTC
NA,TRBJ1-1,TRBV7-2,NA,CASRHSTYLNTEAFF,TGTGCCAGCAGACATTCGACATACTTGAACACTGAAGCTTTCTTT
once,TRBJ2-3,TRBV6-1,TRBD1,CASSEDLTGGYDTQYF,TGTGCCAGCAGTGAAGACTTGACAGGGGGCTATGATACGCAGTATTTT
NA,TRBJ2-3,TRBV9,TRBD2,CASSRSGGSTDTQYF,TGTGCCAGCAGCCGTAGCGGGGGTAGCACAGATACGCAGTATTTT
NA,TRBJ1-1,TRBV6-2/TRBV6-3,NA,CASSYLAVNTEAFF,TGTGCCAGCAGTTACTTAGCAGTGAACACTGAAGCTTTCTTT
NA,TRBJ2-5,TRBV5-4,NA,CASSPTSAETQYF,TGTGCCAGCAGCCCCACGAGCGCGGAGACCCAGTACTTC